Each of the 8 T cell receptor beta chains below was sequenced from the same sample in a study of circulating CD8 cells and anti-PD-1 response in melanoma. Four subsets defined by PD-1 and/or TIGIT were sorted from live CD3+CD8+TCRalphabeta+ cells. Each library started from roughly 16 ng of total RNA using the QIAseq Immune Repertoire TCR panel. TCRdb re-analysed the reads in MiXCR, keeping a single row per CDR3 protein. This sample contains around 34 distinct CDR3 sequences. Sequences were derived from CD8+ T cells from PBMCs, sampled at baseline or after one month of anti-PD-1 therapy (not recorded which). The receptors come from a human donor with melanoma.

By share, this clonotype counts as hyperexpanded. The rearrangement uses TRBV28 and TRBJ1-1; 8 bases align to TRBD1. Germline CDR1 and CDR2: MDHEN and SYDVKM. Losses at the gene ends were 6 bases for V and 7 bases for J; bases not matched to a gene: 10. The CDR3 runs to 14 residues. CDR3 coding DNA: TGTGCCAGCAGGACAGGGGTTGCGGAAGGTGAAGCTTTCTTT. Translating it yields CASRTGVAEGEAFF.

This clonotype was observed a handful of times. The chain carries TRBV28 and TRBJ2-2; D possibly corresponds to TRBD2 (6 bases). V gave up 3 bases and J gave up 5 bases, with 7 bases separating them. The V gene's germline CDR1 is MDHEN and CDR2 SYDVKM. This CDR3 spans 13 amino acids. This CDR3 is CASSFRGTGELFF. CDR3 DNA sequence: TGTGCCAGCAGTTTCCGGGGGACCGGGGAGCTGTTTTTT.

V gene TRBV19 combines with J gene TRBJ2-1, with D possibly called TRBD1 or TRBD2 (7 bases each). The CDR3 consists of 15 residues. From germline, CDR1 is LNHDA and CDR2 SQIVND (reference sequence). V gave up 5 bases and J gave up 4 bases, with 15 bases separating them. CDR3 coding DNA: TGTGCCAGTAGTGCAGGGGGGGGCGCTTACAATGAGCAGTTCTTC. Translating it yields CASSAGGGAYNEQFF.

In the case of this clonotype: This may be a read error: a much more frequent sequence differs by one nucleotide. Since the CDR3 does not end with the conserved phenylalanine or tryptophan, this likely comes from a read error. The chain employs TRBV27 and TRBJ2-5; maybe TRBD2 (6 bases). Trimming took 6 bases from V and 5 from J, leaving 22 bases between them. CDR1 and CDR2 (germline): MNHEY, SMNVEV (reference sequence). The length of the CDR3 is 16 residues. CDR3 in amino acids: CASSQELAGLEETQYY. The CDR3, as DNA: TGTGCCAGCAGCCAAGAACTAGCCGGATTGGAGGAGACCCAGTACTAC.

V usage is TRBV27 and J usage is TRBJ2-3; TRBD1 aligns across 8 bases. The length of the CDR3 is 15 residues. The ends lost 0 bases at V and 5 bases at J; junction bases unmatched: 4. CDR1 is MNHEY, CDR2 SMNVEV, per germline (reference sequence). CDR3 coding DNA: TGTGCCAGCAGTTTATCGCCAGGGGGCATAGATACGCAGTATTTT. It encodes CASSLSPGGIDTQYF.

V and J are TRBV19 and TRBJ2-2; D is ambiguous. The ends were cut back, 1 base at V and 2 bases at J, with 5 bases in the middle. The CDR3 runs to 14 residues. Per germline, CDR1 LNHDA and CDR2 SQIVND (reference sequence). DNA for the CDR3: TGTGCCAGTAGTATAGGACCAAACACCGGGGAGCTGTTTTTT. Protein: CASSIGPNTGELFF.

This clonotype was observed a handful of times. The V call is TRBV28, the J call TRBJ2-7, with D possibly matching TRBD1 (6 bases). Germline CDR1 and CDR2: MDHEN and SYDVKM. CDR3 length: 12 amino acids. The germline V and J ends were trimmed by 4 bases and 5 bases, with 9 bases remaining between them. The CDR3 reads CASSWGLDEQYF. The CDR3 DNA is TGTGCCAGCAGTTGGGGGCTTGACGAGCAGTACTTC.

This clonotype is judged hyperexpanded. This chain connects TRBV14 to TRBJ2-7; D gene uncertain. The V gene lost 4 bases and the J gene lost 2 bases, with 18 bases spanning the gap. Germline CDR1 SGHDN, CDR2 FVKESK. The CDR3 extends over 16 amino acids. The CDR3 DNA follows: TGTGCCAGCAGCCTGCTGGATAAGAAAATAGCCTACGAGCAGTACTTC. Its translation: CASSLLDKKIAYEQYF.